The T cell receptor beta chain described here comes from a study of T cell changes during pregnancy in multiple sclerosis. Sequencing was performed with immunoSEQ multiplex PCR; in TCRdb, only in-frame clones are kept and a portion is missing. The sample lists some 48,000 clones; about 96% were seen once. The CDR3 is 11 residues long. The sample in question was peripheral blood, obtained in the second trimester of pregnancy. The J gene is TRBJ1-2, the V gene TRBV21-1; TRBD1 is the table's D call, not checked against the DNA. TRBV21-1 is a pseudogene. This receptor was obtained from a female donor with multiple sclerosis, enrolled in a pregnancy study. DNA for the CDR3: TGTGCCAGCAACGTGGACACGGCGTACACCTTC. It translates to CASNVDTAYTF.